What follows are 31 T cell receptor beta chains derived from one specimen sequenced in a study of OX40 agonist ivuxolimab in advanced cancers. This table comes from immunoSEQ multiplex PCR, and its TCRdb copy is limited to in-frame clones, with some not included. This sample has some 64,000 clones; roughly nine tenths occur once, and the top ten carry approximately 5%. This specimen was CD4+ or CD8+ T cells sorted from blood, taken in a trial of the OX40 agonist ivuxolimab. These receptors were taken from an adult with an advanced solid tumor such as melanoma, head and neck, liver or kidney cancer.

The CDR3 bases are TGCAGCGTTGAAGGTGGAAACCAAAACTATGGCTACACCTTC. It yields the protein CSVEGGNQNYGYTF. This sequence joins TRBV29-1 and TRBJ1-2, with D unclear. Germline V CDR1 and CDR2: SQVTM, ANQGSEA. CDR3 length: 14 amino acids. The V end lost 1 base, the J end lost 2 bases, and 11 bases lay between the germline ends.

This chain joins TRBV2 and TRBJ2-7; 7 bases match TRBD1. The CDR3 length is 13 residues. Germline V gene data show CDR1 as SNHLY and CDR2 as FYNNEI. V lost 6 bases, J lost 1 base, and 3 bases stayed unmatched. CDR3 sequence (DNA): TGTGCCAGCAGACGGACAGGTTCCTACGAGCAGTACTTC. Its protein is CASRRTGSYEQYF. Looking up the rest from reference TRBV2 and TRBJ2-7 gives the full variable domain: EPEVTQTPSHQVTQMGQEVILRCVPISNHLYFYWYRQILGQKVEFLVSFYNNEISEKSEIFDDQFSVERPDGSNFTLKIRSTKLEDSAMYFCASRRTGSYEQYFGPGTRLTVT.

J is TRBJ2-5 and V is TRBV27; 7 bases agree with TRBD2. This CDR3 contains 13 residues. The germline CDR1 and CDR2 sequences are MNHEY and SMNVEV (reference sequence). The trim removed 6 bases at V and 11 bases at J, leaving 12 bases unmatched. The CDR3 DNA reads as TGTGCCAGCAGGCCCGGCGGGGCGGGGGAGCAGTACTTC. Its protein product is CASRPGGAGEQYF.

This clone was detected a few times. V gene TRBV6-6 combines with J gene TRBJ1-1; D possibly corresponds to TRBD1 (6 bases). Germline loops: CDR1 MNHNY, CDR2 SVGAGI (reference sequence). V dropped 1 base and J dropped 4 bases, with 7 bases sitting between them. The CDR3 contains 13 residues. CDR3 loop: CASSYLDSTEAFF. In DNA form, the CDR3 reads TGTGCCAGCAGTTACTTGGACAGCACTGAAGCTTTCTTT.

The chain carries TRBV29-1 and TRBJ2-2, with a weak D call TRBD1 (6 bases). Trimming shortened V by 7 bases and J by 2 bases, and 14 bases separated the two germline ends. Germline values: CDR1 SQVTM, CDR2 ANQGSEA. The CDR3 has 14 residues. The CDR3 here is CSAPDSYNTGELFF. CDR3 coding DNA: TGCAGCGCCCCGGACAGCTATAACACCGGGGAGCTGTTTTTT.

This chain connects TRBV28 to TRBJ2-2; the D gene could be TRBD1 or TRBD2 (5 bases each). Trimming removed 6 bases at V and 4 bases at J, with 15 bases between. From germline, CDR1 is MDHEN and CDR2 SYDVKM. CDR3 length: 15 residues. Here the CDR3 reads CASSRRQGGTGELFF. CDR3 DNA: TGTGCCAGCAGCCGGAGGCAGGGTGGCACCGGGGAGCTGTTTTTT.

The chain couples TRBV5-1 to TRBJ2-7; 9 bases match TRBD1. V dropped 4 bases and J dropped 0; count of bases not matched to a gene: 5. CDR3 length: 15 residues. In germline, CDR1 is SGHRS, CDR2 YFSETQ. CDR3 DNA sequence: TGCGCCAGCAGCGGGGGGGACAGGGTCTCCTACGAGCAGTACTTC. This encodes CASSGGDRVSYEQYF.

This rearrangement joins TRBV11-3 to TRBJ2-1; D is unresolved. Germline V gene data show CDR1 as SGHNT and CDR2 as YENEEA. The germline V and J ends were trimmed by 4 bases and 0 bases, with 4 bases remaining between them. The CDR3 has 13 amino acids. In DNA form, the CDR3 reads TGTGCCAGCAGCTCTAGCTCCTACAATGAGCAGTTCTTC. Its protein is CASSSSSYNEQFF.

The rearrangement links TRBV7-8 to TRBJ1-6; tentative D call: TRBD1 (5 bases). The germline CDR1 and CDR2 sequences are SGHVS and FQNEAQ. CDR3 length equals 14 residues. V dropped 5 bases and J dropped 8 bases, with 13 bases sitting between them. The CDR3 DNA reads as TGTGCCAGCAGCCCAAGGCAGGGTGATTCACCCCTCCACTTT. It codes for CASSPRQGDSPLHF.

The chain carries TRBV19 and TRBJ2-7, with 9 bases that match TRBD1. Unmatched junction bases numbered 7, after V lost 5 bases and J lost 5 bases. Germline V lookup: CDR1 LNHDA, CDR2 SQIVND (reference sequence). The CDR3 is made up of 14 amino acids. The CDR3 loop reads CASSAWDREHEQYF. CDR3 in DNA: TGTGCCAGTAGTGCGTGGGACAGGGAACACGAGCAGTACTTC.

The chain recombines TRBV6-4 with TRBJ2-3; 10 bases map to TRBD2. CDR3 length: 16 amino acids. The trim removed 10 bases at V and 5 bases at J, leaving 15 bases unmatched. CDR1 and CDR2 from the germline V gene are MRHNA and SNTAGT. This chain's CDR3 is CATRRTAGGPEDTQYF. The CDR3 DNA follows: TGTGCCACCCGACGGACAGCGGGAGGGCCCGAAGATACGCAGTATTTT.

The chain links TRBV7-3 to TRBJ2-3; 9 positions agree with TRBD2. CDR1 SGHTA and CDR2 FQGTGA come from the germline V gene. The CDR3 is 17 residues long. The junction had 14 bases not matched to a gene; V was cut back by 5 bases and J by 5 bases. This CDR3 is CASSPNAFSGSGDTQYF. DNA of the CDR3: TGTGCCAGCAGCCCCAACGCTTTTAGCGGGAGTGGAGATACGCAGTATTTT.

The chain uses TRBV28 and TRBJ1-5, with D uncertain. In germline, CDR1 is MDHEN, CDR2 SYDVKM. Trimming took off 1 base at V and 0 bases at J, with 10 bases between the two ends. The CDR3 has 16 amino acids. CDR3 sequence reads: CASSLSSGYSNQPQHF. The CDR3 nucleotides are TGTGCCAGCAGTTTATCATCGGGGTATAGCAATCAGCCCCAGCATTTT.

V is TRBV25-1 and J is TRBJ1-2, with 7 bases matching TRBD1. The CDR3 sequence is 13 residues long. The germline V gene has CDR1 MGHDK and CDR2 SYGVNS. V lost 5 bases and J lost 7; bases outside the gene matches: 7. The CDR3 reads CASSLDRISGYTF. DNA for the CDR3: TGTGCCAGCAGTCTGGACAGGATAAGTGGCTACACCTTC.

The rearrangement links TRBV5-1 to TRBJ2-5; 8 positions agree with TRBD1. The CDR3 runs 16 residues. Trimming cost V 4 bases and J 3 bases; bases outside gene matches: 11. Per germline, CDR1 SGHRS and CDR2 YFSETQ. As DNA, the CDR3 is TGCGCCAGCAGCCAAAAAGATCAGACAGGGGAAGAGACCCAGTACTTC. Amino acids: CASSQKDQTGEETQYF.

The V call is TRBV2, the J call TRBJ2-5, with D hard to call. Between the trimmed V and J ends, which lost 9 bases and 7 bases, there was a span of 9 bases. Germline assignment: CDR1 SNHLY and CDR2 FYNNEI. The CDR3 is made up of 10 amino acids. CDR3 coding DNA: TGTGCCAGTATGACGGGGACCCAGTACTTC. Protein sequence: CASMTGTQYF.

The CDR3 here is CASSHREGDTEAFF. CDR3 nucleotides: TGTGCCAGCAGCCACAGGGAGGGTGACACTGAAGCTTTCTTT. The V call is TRBV7-8, the J call TRBJ1-1; a possible D gene is TRBD1 (6 bases). The CDR3 is 14 amino acids. V dropped 5 bases and J dropped 3 bases, with 13 bases sitting between them. Germline V CDR1 and CDR2: SGHVS, FQNEAQ. The complete variable domain, with remaining parts taken from reference TRBV7-8 and TRBJ1-1, reads GAGVSQSPRYKVAKRGQDVALRCDPISGHVSLFWYQQALGQGPEFLTYFQNEAQLDKSGLPSDRFFAERPEGSVSTLKIQRTQQEDSAVYLCASSHREGDTEAFFGQGTRLTVV.

This chain links TRBV7-3 with TRBJ2-6; D unresolved. The CDR3 length is 15 residues. In germline, CDR1 is SGHTA, CDR2 FQGTGA. V lost 3 bases to trimming and J lost 0 bases, with 6 bases between them. In nucleotides, the CDR3 is TGTGCCAGCAGCTTGGACGTCTCTGGGGCCAACGTCCTGACTTTC. Amino acids: CASSLDVSGANVLTF.

V usage is TRBV28 and J usage is TRBJ2-1, with D uncertain. The germline gives CDR1 MDHEN, CDR2 SYDVKM. This CDR3 has 12 amino acids. Trimming cost V 4 bases and J 4 bases, with 5 bases left between them. The DNA for the CDR3 is TGTGCCAGCAGTTCAGCATACAATGAGCAGTTCTTC. Translated, it gives CASSSAYNEQFF.

This rearrangement joins TRBV9 to TRBJ2-2; 10 positions agree with TRBD1. CDR3 length: 16 amino acids. The germline V gene encodes CDR1 SGDLS and CDR2 YYNGEE. J was trimmed by 4 bases and V by 0 bases; bases with no gene match: 3. The CDR3 reads CASSVDWTGGTGELFF. DNA for the CDR3: TGTGCCAGCAGCGTAGATTGGACAGGGGGCACCGGGGAGCTGTTTTTT.

This chain connects TRBV5-1 to TRBJ1-1, with TRBD1 matching 9 bases. With 3 bases clipped from V and 0 bases from J, the junction kept 9 bases outside the gene matches. CDR3 length: 17 amino acids. The germline V gene encodes CDR1 SGHRS and CDR2 YFSETQ. The CDR3 nucleotides are TGCGCCAGCAGCTCTACCGGGACAGGGCGCTTGAACACTGAAGCTTTCTTT. Residues: CASSSTGTGRLNTEAFF.

As regards this clone: Additional DNA sequences in this sample encode the identical CDR3. This chain connects TRBV6-5 to TRBJ1-3, with D perhaps TRBD1 (5 bases). V lost 0 bases and J 0 bases, leaving 9 bases between the germline ends. The CDR3 covers 16 residues. Germline loops: CDR1 MNHEY, CDR2 SVGAGI. CDR3 sequence: CASSYSGPSSGNTIYF. In DNA form, the CDR3 reads TGTGCCAGCAGTTACTCGGGACCTAGCTCTGGAAACACCATATATTTT.

The CDR3 bases are TGTGCCAGCAGCTCCCGGGTGGGGGAAACAGATACGCAGTATTTT. It encodes CASSSRVGETDTQYF. The V and J genes are TRBV7-3 and TRBJ2-3; D may be TRBD1 or TRBD2 (5 bases each). This CDR3 contains 15 residues. The germline V and J ends were trimmed by 4 bases and 3 bases, with 14 bases remaining between them. From germline, CDR1 is SGHTA and CDR2 FQGTGA. Based on the CDR3 plus reference TRBV7-3 and TRBJ2-3, the full variable domain is GAGVSQTPSNKVTEKGKYVELRCDPISGHTALYWYRQSLGQGPEFLIYFQGTGAADDSGLPNDRFFAVRPEGSVSTLKIQRTERGDSAVYLCASSSRVGETDTQYFGPGTRLTVL.

Concerning this clone itself: The junction does not match germline at one end; this may be a read error. V is TRBV7-7 and J is TRBJ2-2; D gene unclear. CDR1 SSHAT and CDR2 FNYEAQ come from the germline V gene (reference sequence). The CDR3 runs 15 residues. The CDR3 bases are TGTGCTAGCAGCTTTTCAAGCTCGAACACCGGGGAGCTGTTTTTT. This sequence encodes CASSFSSSNTGELFF.

The chain carries TRBV6-6 and TRBJ2-5; D is uncertain. The V end lost 0 bases, the J end lost 3 bases, and 5 bases lay between the germline ends. The CDR3 loop spans 13 amino acids. Germline CDR1 reads MNHNY; CDR2 reads SVGAGI (reference sequence). CDR3 protein: CASSYSSKETQYF. The DNA for the CDR3 is TGTGCCAGCAGTTACTCGAGCAAAGAGACCCAGTACTTC.

This chain uses TRBV6-4 with TRBJ1-5; D remains unclear. From germline, CDR1 is MRHNA and CDR2 SNTAGT. This CDR3 has 16 residues. V lost 0 bases to trimming and J lost 0 bases, with 9 bases between them. In DNA form, the CDR3 reads TGTGCCAGCAGTGACTCGTCTCGGCATAGCAATCAGCCCCAGCATTTT. Protein sequence: CASSDSSRHSNQPQHF.

This chain links TRBV29-1 with TRBJ1-1; 8 bases align to TRBD1. The CDR3 covers 12 residues. The V gene's germline CDR1 is SQVTM and CDR2 ANQGSEA. V was pared by 7 bases and J by 5 bases, with 6 bases of the junction left unmatched. The CDR3 reads CSASQGGTEAFF. The CDR3 nucleotides are TGCAGCGCGTCACAGGGGGGGACTGAAGCTTTCTTT.

The chain combines TRBV9 with TRBJ2-2; TRBD1 matches 7 bases. J lost 4 bases, V lost 8 bases, and 5 bases had no gene match. CDR1 and CDR2 from the germline V gene are SGDLS and YYNGEE. The CDR3 spans 13 residues. The CDR3 loop is CASQGVITGELFF. For the CDR3, the DNA is TGTGCCAGTCAGGGGGTTATCACCGGGGAGCTGTTTTTT.

The chain joins TRBV7-2 to TRBJ1-5; no clear D gene. Germline CDR1 and CDR2: SGHTA and FQGNSA. The CDR3 contains 14 residues. The V gene lost 2 bases and the J gene lost 5 bases, with 10 bases spanning the gap. The CDR3 protein is CASSLWGKDQPQHF. The CDR3 DNA follows: TGTGCCAGCAGCTTATGGGGAAAGGATCAGCCCCAGCATTTT.

The chain recombines TRBV6-5 with TRBJ2-7; 7 bases match TRBD1. The V and J ends lost 8 bases and 4 bases, in that order; junction bases with no gene match: 8. The CDR3 runs 13 residues. Germline V gene lookup returns CDR1 MNHEY and CDR2 SVGAGI. CDR3 sequence reads: CASASGTAYEQYF. The CDR3 DNA is TGTGCCAGCGCCTCCGGGACAGCTTACGAGCAGTACTTC.

The CDR3 DNA is TGTGCCAGCAGTTCCCTGGGAGGGAGAGGCACTGAAGCTTTCTTT. Its protein is CASSSLGGRGTEAFF. The J gene is TRBJ1-1, the V gene TRBV2; D ambiguous. V dropped 5 bases and J dropped 4 bases, with 17 bases sitting between them. CDR3 length equals 15 residues. Germline V gene lookup returns CDR1 SNHLY and CDR2 FYNNEI. Full variable domain (missing parts from reference TRBV2 and TRBJ1-1): EPEVTQTPSHQVTQMGQEVILRCVPISNHLYFYWYRQILGQKVEFLVSFYNNEISEKSEIFDDQFSVERPDGSNFTLKIRSTKLEDSAMYFCASSSLGGRGTEAFFGQGTRLTVV.